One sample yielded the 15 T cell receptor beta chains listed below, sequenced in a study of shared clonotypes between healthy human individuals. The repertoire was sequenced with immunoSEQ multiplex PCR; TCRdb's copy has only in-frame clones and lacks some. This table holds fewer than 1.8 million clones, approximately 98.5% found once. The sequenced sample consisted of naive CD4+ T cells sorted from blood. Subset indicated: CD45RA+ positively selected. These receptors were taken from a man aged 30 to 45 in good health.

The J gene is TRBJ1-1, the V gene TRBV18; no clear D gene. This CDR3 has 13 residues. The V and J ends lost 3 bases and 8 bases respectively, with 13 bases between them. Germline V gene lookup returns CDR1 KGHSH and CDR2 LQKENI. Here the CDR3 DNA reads TGTGCCAGCTCACCTGGACCCCGAGGCGAAGCTTTCTTT. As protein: CASSPGPRGEAFF.

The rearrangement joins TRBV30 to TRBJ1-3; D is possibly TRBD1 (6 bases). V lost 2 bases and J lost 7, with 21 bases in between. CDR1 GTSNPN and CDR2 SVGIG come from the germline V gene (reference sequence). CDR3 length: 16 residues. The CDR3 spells CAWSPVRGGRGNTIYF. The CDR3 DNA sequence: TGTGCCTGGAGTCCCGTGAGGGGGGGACGGGGCAACACCATATATTTT.

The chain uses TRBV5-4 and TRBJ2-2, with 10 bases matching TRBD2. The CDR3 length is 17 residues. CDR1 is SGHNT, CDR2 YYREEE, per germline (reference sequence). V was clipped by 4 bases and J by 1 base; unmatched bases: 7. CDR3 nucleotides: TGTGCCAGCAGCCACGGACTAGCGGTTGGGAACACCGGGGAGCTGTTTTTT. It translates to CASSHGLAVGNTGELFF.

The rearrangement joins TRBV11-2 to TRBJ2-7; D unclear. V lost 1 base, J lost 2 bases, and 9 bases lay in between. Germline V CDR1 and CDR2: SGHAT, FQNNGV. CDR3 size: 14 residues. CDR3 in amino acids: CASSLVRKPYEQYF. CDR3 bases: TGTGCCAGCAGCTTAGTACGGAAACCCTACGAGCAGTACTTC.

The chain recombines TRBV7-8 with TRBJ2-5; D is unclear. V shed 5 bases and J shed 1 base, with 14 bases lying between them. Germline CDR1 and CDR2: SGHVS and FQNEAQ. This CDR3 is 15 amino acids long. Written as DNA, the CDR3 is TGTGCCAGCAGCCCCCATTGGAGAGGCCAAGAGACCCAGTACTTC. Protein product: CASSPHWRGQETQYF.

CDR3 coding DNA: TGCGCCAGCAGCTTGGGGCTCGGACAAACCTACGAGCAGTACTTC. Translation: CASSLGLGQTYEQYF. The chain combines TRBV5-1 with TRBJ2-7; a possible D gene is TRBD1 (5 bases). V gave up 0 bases and J gave up 2 bases, with 12 bases separating them. The CDR3 sequence is 15 residues long. In germline, CDR1 is SGHRS, CDR2 YFSETQ.

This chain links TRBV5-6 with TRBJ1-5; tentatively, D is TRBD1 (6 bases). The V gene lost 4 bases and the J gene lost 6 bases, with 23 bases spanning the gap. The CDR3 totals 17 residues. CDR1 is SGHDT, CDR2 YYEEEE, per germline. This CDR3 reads CASSRGGSGASAQPQHF. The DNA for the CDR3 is TGTGCCAGCAGCAGGGGCGGGTCAGGGGCGAGTGCTCAGCCCCAGCATTTT.

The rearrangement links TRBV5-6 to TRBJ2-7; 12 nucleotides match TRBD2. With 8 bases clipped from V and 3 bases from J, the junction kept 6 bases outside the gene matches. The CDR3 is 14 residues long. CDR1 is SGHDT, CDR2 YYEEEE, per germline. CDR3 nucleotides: TGTGCCAGTAGGACTAGCGGGAAGAACTACGAGCAGTACTTC. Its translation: CASRTSGKNYEQYF.

The CDR3 bases are TGTGCCAGCAGCCATCGGACTAGCGGCTTGTCGCAATTCGGAGATACGCAGTATTTT. Translation gives CASSHRTSGLSQFGDTQYF. The chain joins TRBV7-2 to TRBJ2-3; 10 positions match TRBD2. After removal of 5 bases from V and 5 bases from J, the junction contained 19 bases not matched to a gene. Germline V gives CDR1 SGHTA, CDR2 FQGNSA. The CDR3 covers 19 residues. The full variable domain, rest sourced from reference TRBV7-2 and TRBJ2-3, is GAGVSQSPSNKVTEKGKDVELRCDPISGHTALYWYRQSLGQGLEFLIYFQGNSAPDKSGLPSDRFSAERTGGSVSTLTIQRTQQEDSAVYLCASSHRTSGLSQFGDTQYFGPGTRLTVL.

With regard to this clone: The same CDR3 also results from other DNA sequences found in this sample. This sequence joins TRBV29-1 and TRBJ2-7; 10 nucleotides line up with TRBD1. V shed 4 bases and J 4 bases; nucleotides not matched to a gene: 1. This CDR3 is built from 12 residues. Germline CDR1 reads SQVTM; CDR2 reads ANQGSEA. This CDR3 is CSVVGQGYEQYF. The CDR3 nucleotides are TGCAGCGTTGTGGGACAGGGGTACGAGCAGTACTTC.

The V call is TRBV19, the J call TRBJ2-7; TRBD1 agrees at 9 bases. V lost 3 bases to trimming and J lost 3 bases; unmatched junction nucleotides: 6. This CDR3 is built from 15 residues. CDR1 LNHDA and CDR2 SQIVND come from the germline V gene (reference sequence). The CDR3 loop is CASSMGGQGIYEQYF. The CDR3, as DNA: TGTGCCAGTAGTATGGGGGGACAGGGTATCTACGAGCAGTACTTC.

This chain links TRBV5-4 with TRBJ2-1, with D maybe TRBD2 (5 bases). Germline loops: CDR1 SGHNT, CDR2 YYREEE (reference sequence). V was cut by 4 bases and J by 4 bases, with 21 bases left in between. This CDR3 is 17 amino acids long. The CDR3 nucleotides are TGTGCCAGCAGCCCGAATCCTAGAGGGAGAGGTTACAATGAGCAGTTCTTC. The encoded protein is CASSPNPRGRGYNEQFF. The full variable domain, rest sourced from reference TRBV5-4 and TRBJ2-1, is ETGVTQSPTHLIKTRGQQVTLRCSSQSGHNTVSWYQQALGQGPQFIFQYYREEENGRGNFPPRFSGLQFPNYSSELNVNALELDDSALYLCASSPNPRGRGYNEQFFGPGTRLTVL.

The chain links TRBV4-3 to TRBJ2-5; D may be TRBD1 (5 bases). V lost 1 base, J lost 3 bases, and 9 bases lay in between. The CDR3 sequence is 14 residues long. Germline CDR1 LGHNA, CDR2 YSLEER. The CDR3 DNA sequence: TGCGCCAGCAGCCAAGGGGCAGGGAAAGAGACCCAGTACTTC. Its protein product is CASSQGAGKETQYF.

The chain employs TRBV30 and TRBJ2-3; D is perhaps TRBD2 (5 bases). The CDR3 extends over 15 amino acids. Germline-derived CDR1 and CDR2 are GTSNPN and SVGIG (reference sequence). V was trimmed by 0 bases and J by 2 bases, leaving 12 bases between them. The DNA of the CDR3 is TGTGCCTGGAGTGTAAGACGGGGAGTCACAGATACGCAGTATTTT. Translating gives CAWSVRRGVTDTQYF.

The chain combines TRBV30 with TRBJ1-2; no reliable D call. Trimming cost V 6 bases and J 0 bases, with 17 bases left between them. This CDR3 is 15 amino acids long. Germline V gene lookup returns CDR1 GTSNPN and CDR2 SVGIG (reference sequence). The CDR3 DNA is TGTGCCTGCCCCAAAGAGGGTAAGGCTAACTATGGCTACACCTTC. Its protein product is CACPKEGKANYGYTF. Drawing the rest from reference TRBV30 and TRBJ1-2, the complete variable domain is SQTIHQWPATLVQPVGSPLSLECTVEGTSNPNLYWYRQAAGRGLQLLFYSVGIGQISSEVPQNLSASRPQDRQFILSSKKLLLSDSGFYLCACPKEGKANYGYTFGSGTRLTVV.